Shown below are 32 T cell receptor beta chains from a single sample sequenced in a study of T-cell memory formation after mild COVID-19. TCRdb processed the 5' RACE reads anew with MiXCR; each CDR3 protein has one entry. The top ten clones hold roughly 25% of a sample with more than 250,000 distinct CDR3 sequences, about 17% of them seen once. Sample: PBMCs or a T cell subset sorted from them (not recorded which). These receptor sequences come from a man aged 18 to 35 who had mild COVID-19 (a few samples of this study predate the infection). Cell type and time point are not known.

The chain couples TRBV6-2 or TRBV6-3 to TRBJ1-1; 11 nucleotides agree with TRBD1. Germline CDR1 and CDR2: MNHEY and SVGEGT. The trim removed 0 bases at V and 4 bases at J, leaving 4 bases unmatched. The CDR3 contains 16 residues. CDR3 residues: CASSYSSGTGGTEAFF. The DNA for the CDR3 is TGTGCCAGCAGTTACTCATCCGGGACAGGGGGCACTGAAGCTTTCTTT.

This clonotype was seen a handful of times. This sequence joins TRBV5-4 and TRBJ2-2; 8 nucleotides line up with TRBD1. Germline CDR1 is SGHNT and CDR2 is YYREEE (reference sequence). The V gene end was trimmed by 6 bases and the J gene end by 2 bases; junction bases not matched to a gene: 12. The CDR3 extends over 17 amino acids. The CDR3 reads CASTGPGTGSNTGELFF. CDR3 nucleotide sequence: TGTGCCAGCACTGGCCCCGGGACAGGAAGTAACACCGGGGAGCTGTTTTTT.

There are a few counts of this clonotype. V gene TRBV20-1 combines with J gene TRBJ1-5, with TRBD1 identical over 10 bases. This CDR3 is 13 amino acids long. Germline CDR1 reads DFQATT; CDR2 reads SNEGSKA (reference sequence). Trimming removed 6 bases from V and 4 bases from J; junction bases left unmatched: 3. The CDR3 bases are TGCAGTGCCCTGGGACAGGGGAATCAGCCCCAGCATTTT. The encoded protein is CSALGQGNQPQHF.

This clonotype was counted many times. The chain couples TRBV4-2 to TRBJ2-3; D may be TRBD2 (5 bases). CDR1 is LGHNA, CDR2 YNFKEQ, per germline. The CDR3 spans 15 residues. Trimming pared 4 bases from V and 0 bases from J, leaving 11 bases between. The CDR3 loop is CASSPDRRSTDTQYF. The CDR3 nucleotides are TGTGCCAGCAGCCCTGATAGGAGGAGCACAGATACGCAGTATTTT.

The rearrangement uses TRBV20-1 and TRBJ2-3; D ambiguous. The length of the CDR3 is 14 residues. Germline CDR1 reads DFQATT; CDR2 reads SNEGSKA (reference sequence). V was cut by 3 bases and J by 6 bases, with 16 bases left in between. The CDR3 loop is CSARESTGIDTQYF. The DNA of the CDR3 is TGCAGTGCTAGGGAGTCGACTGGAATCGATACGCAGTATTTT.

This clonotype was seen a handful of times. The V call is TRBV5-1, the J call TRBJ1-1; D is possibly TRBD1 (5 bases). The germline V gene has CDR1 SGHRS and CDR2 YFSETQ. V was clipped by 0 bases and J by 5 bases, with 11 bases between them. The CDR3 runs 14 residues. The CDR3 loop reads CASSLGGGRTEAFF. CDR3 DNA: TGCGCCAGCAGCTTGGGGGGCGGAAGGACTGAAGCTTTCTTT.

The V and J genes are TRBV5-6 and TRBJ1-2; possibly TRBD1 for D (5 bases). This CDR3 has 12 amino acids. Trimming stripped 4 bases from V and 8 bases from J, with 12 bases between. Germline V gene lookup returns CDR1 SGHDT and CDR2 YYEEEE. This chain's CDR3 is CASSQGFWGYTF. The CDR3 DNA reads TGTGCCAGCAGCCAGGGTTTTTGGGGCTACACCTTC.

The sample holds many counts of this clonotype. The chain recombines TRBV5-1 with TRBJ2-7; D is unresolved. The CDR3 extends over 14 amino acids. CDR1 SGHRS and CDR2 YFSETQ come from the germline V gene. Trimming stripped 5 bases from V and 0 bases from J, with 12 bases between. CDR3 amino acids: CASRNPRSSYEQYF. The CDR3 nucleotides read TGCGCCAGCAGGAATCCCCGGAGCTCCTACGAGCAGTACTTC.

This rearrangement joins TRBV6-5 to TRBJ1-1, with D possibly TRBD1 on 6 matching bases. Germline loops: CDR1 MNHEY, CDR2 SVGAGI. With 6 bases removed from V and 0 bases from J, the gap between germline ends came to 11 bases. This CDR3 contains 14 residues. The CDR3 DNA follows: TGTGCCAGCAGAAACAGGGACATGAACACTGAAGCTTTCTTT. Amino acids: CASRNRDMNTEAFF.

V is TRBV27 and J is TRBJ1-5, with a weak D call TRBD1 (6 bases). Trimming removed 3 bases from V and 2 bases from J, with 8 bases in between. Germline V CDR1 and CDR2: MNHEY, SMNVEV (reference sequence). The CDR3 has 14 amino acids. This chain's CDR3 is CASSFRGGNQPQHF. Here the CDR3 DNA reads TGTGCCAGCAGTTTTAGGGGGGGCAATCAGCCCCAGCATTTT.

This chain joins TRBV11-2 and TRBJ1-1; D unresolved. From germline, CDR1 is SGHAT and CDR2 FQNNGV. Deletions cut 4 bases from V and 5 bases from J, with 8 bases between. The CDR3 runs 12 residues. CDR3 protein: CASSSARTEAFF. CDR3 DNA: TGTGCCAGCAGCTCAGCTAGAACTGAAGCTTTCTTT.

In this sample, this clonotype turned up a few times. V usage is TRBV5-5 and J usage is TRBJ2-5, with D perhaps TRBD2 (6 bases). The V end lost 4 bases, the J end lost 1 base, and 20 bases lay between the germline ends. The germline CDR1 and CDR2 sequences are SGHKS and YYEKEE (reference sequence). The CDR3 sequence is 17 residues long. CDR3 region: CASSPIGELTSQETQYF. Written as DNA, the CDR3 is TGTGCCAGCAGCCCGATAGGGGAATTGACTAGCCAAGAGACCCAGTACTTC.

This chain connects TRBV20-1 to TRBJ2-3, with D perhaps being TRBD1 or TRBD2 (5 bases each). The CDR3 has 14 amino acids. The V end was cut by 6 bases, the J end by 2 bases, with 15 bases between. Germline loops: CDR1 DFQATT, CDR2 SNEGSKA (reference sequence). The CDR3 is CSARRGPSTDTQYF. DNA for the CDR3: TGCAGTGCACGCCGGGGACCCTCCACAGATACGCAGTATTTT.

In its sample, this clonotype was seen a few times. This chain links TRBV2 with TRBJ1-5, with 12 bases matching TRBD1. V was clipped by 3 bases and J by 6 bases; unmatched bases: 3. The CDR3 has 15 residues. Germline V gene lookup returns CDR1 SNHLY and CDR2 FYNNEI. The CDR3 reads CASSDGTGGGQPQHF. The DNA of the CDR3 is TGTGCCAGCAGTGACGGGACAGGGGGCGGTCAGCCCCAGCATTTT.

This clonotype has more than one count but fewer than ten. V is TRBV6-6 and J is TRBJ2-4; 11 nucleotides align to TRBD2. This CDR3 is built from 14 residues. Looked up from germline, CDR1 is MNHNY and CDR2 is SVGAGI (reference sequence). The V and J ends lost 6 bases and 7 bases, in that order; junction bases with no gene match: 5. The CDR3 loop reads CASSTSGGWNIQYF. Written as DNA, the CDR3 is TGTGCCAGCAGCACTAGCGGGGGCTGGAACATTCAGTACTTC.

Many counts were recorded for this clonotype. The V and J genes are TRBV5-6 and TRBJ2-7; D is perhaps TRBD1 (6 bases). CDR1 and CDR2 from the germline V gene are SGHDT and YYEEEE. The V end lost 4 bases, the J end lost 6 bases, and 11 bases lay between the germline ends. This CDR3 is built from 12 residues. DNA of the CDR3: TGTGCCAGCAGCCGTACAGGGCGCGAGCAGTACGTC. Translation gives CASSRTGREQYV.

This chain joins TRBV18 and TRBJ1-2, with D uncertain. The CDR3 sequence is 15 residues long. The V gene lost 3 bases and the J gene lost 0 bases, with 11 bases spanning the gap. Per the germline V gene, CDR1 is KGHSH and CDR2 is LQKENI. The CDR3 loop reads CASSPSGTTNYGYTF. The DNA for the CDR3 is TGTGCCAGCTCACCTTCGGGTACGACTAACTATGGCTACACCTTC.

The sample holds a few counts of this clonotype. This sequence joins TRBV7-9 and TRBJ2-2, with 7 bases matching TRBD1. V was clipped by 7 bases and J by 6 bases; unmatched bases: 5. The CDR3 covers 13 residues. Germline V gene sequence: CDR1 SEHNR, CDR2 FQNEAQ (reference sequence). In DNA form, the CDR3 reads TGTGCCAGCACCTCAACAGGGGCCGGGGAGCTGTTTTTT. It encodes CASTSTGAGELFF.

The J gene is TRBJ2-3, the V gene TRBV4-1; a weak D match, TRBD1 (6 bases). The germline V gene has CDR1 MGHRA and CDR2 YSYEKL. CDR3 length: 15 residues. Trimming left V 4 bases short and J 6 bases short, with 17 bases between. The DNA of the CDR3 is TGCGCCAGCAGCCCCCTCAGGGGTTCAGGGGATACGCAGTATTTT. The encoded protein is CASSPLRGSGDTQYF.

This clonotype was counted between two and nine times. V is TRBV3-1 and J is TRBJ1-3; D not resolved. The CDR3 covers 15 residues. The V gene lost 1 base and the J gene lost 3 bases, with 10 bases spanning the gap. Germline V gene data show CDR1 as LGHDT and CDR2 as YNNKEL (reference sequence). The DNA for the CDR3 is TGTGCCAGCAGCCAAGTGTGGGGAAGTGGAAACACCATATATTTT. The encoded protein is CASSQVWGSGNTIYF.

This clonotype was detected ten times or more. The CDR3: CASSLPGRVQAFF. CDR3 bases: TGTGCCAGCAGCCTTCCAGGGAGAGTCCAAGCTTTCTTT. The chain recombines TRBV11-2 with TRBJ1-1, with D possibly TRBD1 on 5 matching bases. Germline assignment: CDR1 SGHAT and CDR2 FQNNGV. Trimming took 5 bases from V and 9 from J, leaving 16 bases between them. CDR3 length equals 13 residues.

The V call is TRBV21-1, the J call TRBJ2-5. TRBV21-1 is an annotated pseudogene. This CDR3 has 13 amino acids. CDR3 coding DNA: TGTGCCAGCAGCGAGGCGGTGGGGGAGACCCAGTACTTC. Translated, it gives CASSEAVGETQYF.

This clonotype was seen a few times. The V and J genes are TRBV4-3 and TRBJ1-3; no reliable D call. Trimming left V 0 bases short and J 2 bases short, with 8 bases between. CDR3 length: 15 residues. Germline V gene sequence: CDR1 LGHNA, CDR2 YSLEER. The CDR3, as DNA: TGCGCCAGCAGCCAAGATATACAACCTGGAAACACCATATATTTT. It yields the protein CASSQDIQPGNTIYF.

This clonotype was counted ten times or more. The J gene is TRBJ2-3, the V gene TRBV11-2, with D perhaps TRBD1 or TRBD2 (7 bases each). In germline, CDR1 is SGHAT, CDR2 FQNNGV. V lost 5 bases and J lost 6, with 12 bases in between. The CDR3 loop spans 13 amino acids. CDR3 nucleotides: TGTGCCAGCAGCCAGGGGGAGGGGGATACGCAGTATTTT. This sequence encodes CASSQGEGDTQYF.

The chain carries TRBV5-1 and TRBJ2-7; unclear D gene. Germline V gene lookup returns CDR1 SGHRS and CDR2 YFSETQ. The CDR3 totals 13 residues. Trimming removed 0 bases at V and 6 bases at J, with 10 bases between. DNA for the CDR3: TGCGCCAGCAGCTTGGACAGTTTCCTCGAGCAGTACTTC. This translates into CASSLDSFLEQYF.

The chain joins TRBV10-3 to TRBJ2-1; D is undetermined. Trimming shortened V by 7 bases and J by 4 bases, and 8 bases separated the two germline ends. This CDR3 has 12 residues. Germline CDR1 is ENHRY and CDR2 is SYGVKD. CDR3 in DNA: TGTGCCATCATCTCCAATTACAATGAGCAGTTCTTC. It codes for CAIISNYNEQFF.

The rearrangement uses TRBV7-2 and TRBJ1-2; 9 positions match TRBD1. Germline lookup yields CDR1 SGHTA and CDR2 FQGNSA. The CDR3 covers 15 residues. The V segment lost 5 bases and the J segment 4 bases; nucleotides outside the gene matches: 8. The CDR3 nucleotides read TGTGCCAGCAGCGAGGACAGGGGCTCATCCTATGGCTACACCTTC. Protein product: CASSEDRGSSYGYTF.

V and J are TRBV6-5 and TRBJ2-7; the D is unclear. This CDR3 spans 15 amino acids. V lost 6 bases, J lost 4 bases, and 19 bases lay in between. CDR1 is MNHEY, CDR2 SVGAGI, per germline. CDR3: CASRPLNSKLYEQYF. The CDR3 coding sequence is TGTGCCAGCAGACCCCTGAACAGTAAGCTATACGAGCAGTACTTC.

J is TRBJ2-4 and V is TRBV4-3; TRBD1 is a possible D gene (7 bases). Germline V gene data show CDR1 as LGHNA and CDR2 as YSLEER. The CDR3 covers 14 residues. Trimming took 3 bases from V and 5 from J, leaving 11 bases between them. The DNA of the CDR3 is TGCGCCAGCAGCCAGGGCAGGGGGGAAAACATTCAGTACTTC. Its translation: CASSQGRGENIQYF.

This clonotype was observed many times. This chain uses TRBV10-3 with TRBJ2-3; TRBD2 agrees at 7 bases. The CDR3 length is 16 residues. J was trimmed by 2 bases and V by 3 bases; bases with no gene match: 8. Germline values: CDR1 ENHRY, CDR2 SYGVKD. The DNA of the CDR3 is TGTGCCATCAGTGACAGCCTAGCGGAGGTCACAGATACGCAGTATTTT. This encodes CAISDSLAEVTDTQYF.

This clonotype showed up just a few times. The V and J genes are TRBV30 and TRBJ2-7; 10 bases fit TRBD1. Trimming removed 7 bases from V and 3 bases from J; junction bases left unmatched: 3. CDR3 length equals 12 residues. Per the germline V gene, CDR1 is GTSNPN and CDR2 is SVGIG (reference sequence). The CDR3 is CASDRGNYEQYF. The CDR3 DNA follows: TGTGCCTCGGACAGGGGGAACTACGAGCAGTACTTC. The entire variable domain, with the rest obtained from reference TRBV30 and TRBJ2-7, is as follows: SQTIHQWPATLVQPVGSPLSLECTVEGTSNPNLYWYRQAAGRGLQLLFYSVGIGQISSEVPQNLSASRPQDRQFILSSKKLLLSDSGFYLCASDRGNYEQYFGPGTRLTVT.

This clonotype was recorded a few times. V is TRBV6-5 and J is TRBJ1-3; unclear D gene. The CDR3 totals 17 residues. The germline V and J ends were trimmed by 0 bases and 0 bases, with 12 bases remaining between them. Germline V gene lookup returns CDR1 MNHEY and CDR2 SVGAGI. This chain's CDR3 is CASSYSFGLSSGNTIYF. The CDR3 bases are TGTGCCAGCAGTTACTCGTTTGGGCTGAGCTCTGGAAACACCATATATTTT.